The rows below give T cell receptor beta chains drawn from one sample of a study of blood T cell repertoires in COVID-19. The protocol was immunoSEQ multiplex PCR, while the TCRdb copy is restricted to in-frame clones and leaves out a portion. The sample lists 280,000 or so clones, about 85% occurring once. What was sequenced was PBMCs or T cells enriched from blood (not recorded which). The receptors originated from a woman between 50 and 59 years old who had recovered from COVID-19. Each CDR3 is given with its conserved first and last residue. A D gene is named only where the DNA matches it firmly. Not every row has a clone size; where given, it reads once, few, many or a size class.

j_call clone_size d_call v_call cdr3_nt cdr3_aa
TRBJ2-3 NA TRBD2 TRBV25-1 TGTGCCAGCAGTGATAGAAGCGGGAGGGCCGGGAACACAGATACGCAGTATTTT CASSDRSGRAGNTDTQYF
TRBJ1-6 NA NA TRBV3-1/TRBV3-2 TGTGCCAGCAGGGAAAACTGGGCTGGATCACCCCTCCACTTT CASRENWAGSPLHF
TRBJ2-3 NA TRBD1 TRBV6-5 TGTGCCAGCAGGACAACAGGGGGATCAGATACGCAGTATTTT CASRTTGGSDTQYF
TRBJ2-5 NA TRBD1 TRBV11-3 TGTGCCAGCAGCTTAAGAGGTCAGGGGGCGGGGGAGACCCAGTACTTC CASSLRGQGAGETQYF
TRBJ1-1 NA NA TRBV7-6 TGTGCCAGCAGCCCAACGACACATCGGAACACTGAAGCTTTCTTT CASSPTTHRNTEAFF
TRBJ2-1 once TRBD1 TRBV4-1 TGCGCCAGCAGCCAAGCCTCGGGGACAGTGCAGTTCTTC CASSQASGTVQFF
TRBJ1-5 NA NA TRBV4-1 TGCGCCAGCAGCCAAGAGGGACACTATAGCAATCAGCCCCAGCATTTT CASSQEGHYSNQPQHF
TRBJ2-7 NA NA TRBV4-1 TGCGCCAGCAGCCAAGGAGACAGGAGCTCCTACGAGCAGTACTTC CASSQGDRSSYEQYF
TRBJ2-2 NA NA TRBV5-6 TGTGCCAGCAGCTTACTAGGCAAGCTGTTTTTT CASSLLGKLFF
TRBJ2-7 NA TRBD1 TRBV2 TGTGCCAGCTTGGGACAGGGGAGCTACGAGCAGTACTTC CASLGQGSYEQYF
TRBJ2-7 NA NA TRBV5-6 TGTGCCAGCAGCTTGGTGGGGGCCGGGCCCTACGAGCAGTACTTC CASSLVGAGPYEQYF
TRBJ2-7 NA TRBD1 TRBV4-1 TGCGCCAGCAGCTCCGGGACAGGGAATTCCTACGAGCAGTACTTC CASSSGTGNSYEQYF
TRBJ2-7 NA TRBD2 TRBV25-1 TGTGCCAGCAGCCCGAGCGGGAGTTATAACGAGCAGTACTTC CASSPSGSYNEQYF